The 14 T cell receptor beta chains in this list originate from one sample, sequenced in a study of T cell responses to AZD1222 COVID-19 vaccine. Method: immunoSEQ multiplex PCR; TCRdb's copy keeps in-frame clones and lacks some. The data contain roughly 190,000 clones, approximately 91% of them singletons. Sample: peripheral blood, taken on day 0 of AZD1222 vaccination. All receptors derive from an adult in good health.

The chain employs TRBV7-9 and TRBJ1-1, with D hard to call. The germline V and J ends were trimmed by 5 bases and 2 bases, with 9 bases remaining between them. CDR3 length equals 13 residues. Germline loops: CDR1 SEHNR, CDR2 FQNEAQ (reference sequence). This chain's CDR3 is CASSRPINTEAFF. The CDR3 DNA reads as TGTGCCAGCAGCCGACCGATAAACACTGAAGCTTTCTTT.

The V and J genes are TRBV11-2 and TRBJ1-1; weak D call: TRBD1 (5 bases). Looked up from germline, CDR1 is SGHAT and CDR2 is FQNNGV. The CDR3 covers 16 residues. V shed 0 bases and J shed 3 bases, with 14 bases lying between them. CDR3 region: CASSLEGVGFYTEAFF. Written as DNA, the CDR3 is TGTGCCAGCAGCTTAGAAGGGGTCGGATTCTACACTGAAGCTTTCTTT.

The chain carries TRBV3-1 (or the pseudogene TRBV3-2) and TRBJ2-2; 8 bases are shared with TRBD1. The CDR3 totals 15 residues. J gave up 7 bases and V 2 bases, and 6 bases lay outside the gene matches. Germline V lookup: CDR1 LGHDT, CDR2 YNNKEL (reference sequence). The CDR3 is CASSQRQGTGGELFF. Here the CDR3 DNA reads TGTGCCAGCAGCCAACGACAGGGGACGGGCGGGGAGCTGTTTTTT.

The chain uses TRBV4-1 and TRBJ1-5; D ambiguous. Trimming took 2 bases from V and 1 from J, leaving 9 bases between them. Germline CDR1 reads MGHRA; CDR2 reads YSYEKL. The CDR3 spans 15 residues. The CDR3 region has the DNA TGCGCCAGCAGCCAATCCGGGTCAAGCAATCAGCCCCAGCATTTT. Its translation: CASSQSGSSNQPQHF.

V gene TRBV27 combines with J gene TRBJ2-3; 11 bases fit TRBD2. Trimming removed 6 bases from V and 2 bases from J; junction bases left unmatched: 10. Germline V gene sequence: CDR1 MNHEY, CDR2 SMNVEV (reference sequence). The CDR3 is 17 residues long. The CDR3 region has the DNA TGTGCCAGCAGGGTTAGCGGGGGGGAAATTTACACAGATACGCAGTATTTT. Its translation: CASRVSGGEIYTDTQYF.

The chain recombines TRBV7-3 with TRBJ1-2, with 7 bases fitting TRBD1. V lost 5 bases, J lost 4 bases, and 10 bases stayed unmatched. Germline CDR1 SGHTA, CDR2 FQGTGA. CDR3 length equals 15 residues. The CDR3 DNA follows: TGTGCCAGCAGCCGAACAGGGGACCGACTCTATGGCTACACCTTC. It codes for CASSRTGDRLYGYTF.

The genes are TRBV24-1 and TRBJ2-7; either TRBD1 or TRBD2 may supply D (7 bases each). The length of the CDR3 is 14 residues. V dropped 6 bases and J dropped 3 bases, with 14 bases sitting between them. The germline V gene has CDR1 KGHDR and CDR2 SFDVKD. CDR3 DNA: TGTGCCACCAGTATGGGAGGGGGCGGCTACGAGCAGTACTTC. Translated: CATSMGGGGYEQYF.

The chain joins TRBV6-5 to TRBJ1-1; 10 bases are a match to TRBD1. Germline V gene sequence: CDR1 MNHEY, CDR2 SVGAGI. CDR3 length equals 14 residues. Germline trimming cut 7 bases from V and 4 bases from J; bases unmatched to any gene: 6. In nucleotides, the CDR3 is TGTGCCAGCAAGACGGGACAGGGGAGCACTGAAGCTTTCTTT. It is translated as CASKTGQGSTEAFF.

The chain recombines TRBV9 with TRBJ2-7; the D gene is possibly TRBD1 (5 bases). The CDR3 extends over 14 amino acids. Germline loops: CDR1 SGDLS, CDR2 YYNGEE. With 0 bases removed from V and 8 bases from J, the gap between germline ends came to 15 bases. In nucleotides, the CDR3 is TGTGCCAGCAGCGTAGCTTCTGGATCAGGGAAGCAGTACTTC. It yields the protein CASSVASGSGKQYF.

The rearrangement links TRBV27 to TRBJ1-4; possibly TRBD1 for D (5 bases). V was cut by 7 bases and J by 8 bases, with 23 bases left in between. The CDR3 totals 16 residues. Germline CDR1 MNHEY, CDR2 SMNVEV (reference sequence). CDR3 residues: CASTLLGTGLVEKLFF. The CDR3, as DNA: TGTGCCAGCACCCTATTGGGGACGGGACTGGTGGAAAAACTGTTTTTT.

This chain links TRBV15 with TRBJ1-1, with TRBD1 identical over 11 bases. V dropped 3 bases and J dropped 6; count of bases not matched to a gene: 3. Germline V gene lookup returns CDR1 LNHNV and CDR2 YYDKDF (reference sequence). CDR3 size: 14 residues. DNA for the CDR3: TGTGCCACCAGCAGGGACAGGGGGCGGTCTGAAGCTTTCTTT. It encodes CATSRDRGRSEAFF.

This clone was recorded once. The CDR3 reads CASSSRLADTQYF. CDR3 coding DNA: TGTGCCAGCAGTTCCCGACTGGCAGATACGCAGTATTTT. The chain uses TRBV12-3 or TRBV12-4 and TRBJ2-3; no definite D call. The CDR3 runs to 13 residues. Trimming took off 4 bases at V and 4 bases at J, with 9 bases between the two ends.

The chain carries TRBV27 and TRBJ2-1; 8 bases match TRBD2. This CDR3 comprises 15 residues. Germline-derived CDR1 and CDR2 are MNHEY and SMNVEV (reference sequence). With 3 bases clipped from V and 12 bases from J, the junction kept 13 bases outside the gene matches. CDR3 residues: CASSFASWRGARQFF. CDR3 nucleotides: TGTGCCAGCAGTTTTGCATCGTGGCGGGGGGCCCGGCAGTTCTTC.

The V call is TRBV2, the J call TRBJ1-1, with 7 positions matching TRBD1. The germline gives CDR1 SNHLY, CDR2 FYNNEI. The CDR3 has 14 amino acids. The trim removed 5 bases at V and 3 bases at J, leaving 6 bases unmatched. The CDR3, as DNA: TGTGCCAGCAGTTTGACAGGGAAGGACACTGAAGCTTTCTTT. Its translation: CASSLTGKDTEAFF.